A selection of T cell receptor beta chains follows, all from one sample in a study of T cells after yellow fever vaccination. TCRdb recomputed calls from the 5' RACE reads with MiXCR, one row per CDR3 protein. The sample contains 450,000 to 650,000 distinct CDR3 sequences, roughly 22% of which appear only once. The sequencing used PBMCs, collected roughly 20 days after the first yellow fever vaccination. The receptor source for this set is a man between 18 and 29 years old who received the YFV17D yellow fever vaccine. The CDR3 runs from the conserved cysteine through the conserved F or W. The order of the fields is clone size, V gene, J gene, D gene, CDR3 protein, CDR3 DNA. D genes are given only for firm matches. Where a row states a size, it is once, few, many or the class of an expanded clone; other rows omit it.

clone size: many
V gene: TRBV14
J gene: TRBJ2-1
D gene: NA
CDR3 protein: CASSQENEQFF
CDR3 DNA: TGTGCCAGCAGCCAAGAGAATGAGCAGTTCTTC

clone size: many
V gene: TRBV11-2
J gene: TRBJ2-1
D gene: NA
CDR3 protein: CASSGAAGSSYNEQFF
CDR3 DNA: TGTGCCAGCAGCGGAGCGGCGGGATCCTCCTACAATGAGCAGTTCTTC

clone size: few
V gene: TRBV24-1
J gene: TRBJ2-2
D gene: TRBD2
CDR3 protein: CATSSSGGNTGELFF
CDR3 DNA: TGTGCCACCAGTAGTAGCGGGGGGAACACCGGGGAGCTGTTTTTT

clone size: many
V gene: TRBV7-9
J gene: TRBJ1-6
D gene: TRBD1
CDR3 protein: CASSLTDRASPLHF
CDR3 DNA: TGTGCCAGCAGCTTGACGGACAGGGCTTCACCCCTCCACTTT

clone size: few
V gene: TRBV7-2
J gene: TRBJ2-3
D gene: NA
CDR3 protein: CASSLASNFRTDTQYF
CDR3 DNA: TGTGCCAGCAGCTTAGCGTCTAACTTTCGCACAGATACGCAGTATTTT

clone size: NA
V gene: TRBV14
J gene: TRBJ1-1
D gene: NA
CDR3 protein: CASRRLGNTEAFF
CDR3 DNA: TGTGCCAGCAGGCGTCTCGGGAACACTGAAGCTTTCTTT

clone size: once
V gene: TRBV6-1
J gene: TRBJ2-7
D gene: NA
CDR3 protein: CASSLRQVSYEQYF
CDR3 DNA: TGTGCCAGCAGCCTCCGACAGGTCTCCTACGAGCAGTACTTC

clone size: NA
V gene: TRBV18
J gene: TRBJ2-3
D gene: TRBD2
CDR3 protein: CASSPSGRADTQYF
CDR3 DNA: TGTGCCAGCTCGCCTAGCGGGAGGGCAGATACGCAGTATTTT

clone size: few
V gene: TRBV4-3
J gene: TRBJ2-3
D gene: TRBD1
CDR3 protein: CASSQATDRESRTDTQYF
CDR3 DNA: TGCGCCAGCAGCCAAGCCACGGACAGGGAAAGTCGCACAGATACGCAGTATTTT

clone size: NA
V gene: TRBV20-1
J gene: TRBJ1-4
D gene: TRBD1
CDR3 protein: CGLQGFVSEKLFF
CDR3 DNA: TGCGGGCTACAGGGGTTCGTGAGTGAAAAACTGTTTTTT

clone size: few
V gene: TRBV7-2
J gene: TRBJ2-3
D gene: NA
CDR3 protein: CASSLTRDADTQYF
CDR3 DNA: TGTGCCAGCAGCTTAACTAGGGACGCAGATACGCAGTATTTT

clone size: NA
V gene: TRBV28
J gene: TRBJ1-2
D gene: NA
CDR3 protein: CASTDRNYGYTF
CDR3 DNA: TGTGCCAGCACCGACCGAAACTATGGCTACACCTTC

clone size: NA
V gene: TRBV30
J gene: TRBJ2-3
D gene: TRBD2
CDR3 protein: CAWSLAGSTDTQYF
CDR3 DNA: TGTGCCTGGTCACTAGCGGGGAGTACAGATACGCAGTATTTT

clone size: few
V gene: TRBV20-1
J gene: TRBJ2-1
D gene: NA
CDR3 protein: CSARGVRTDYNEQFF
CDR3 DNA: TGCAGTGCTAGAGGGGTGAGGACTGACTACAATGAGCAGTTCTTC

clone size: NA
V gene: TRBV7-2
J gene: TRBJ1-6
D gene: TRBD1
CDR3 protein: CASSVGGQGMNSPLHF
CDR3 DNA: TGTGCCAGCAGCGTAGGCGGACAGGGCATGAATTCACCCCTCCACTTT

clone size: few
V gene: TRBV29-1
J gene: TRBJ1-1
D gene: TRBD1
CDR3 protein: CSVGGQGDTEAFF
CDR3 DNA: TGCAGCGTTGGGGGACAGGGTGACACTGAAGCTTTCTTT

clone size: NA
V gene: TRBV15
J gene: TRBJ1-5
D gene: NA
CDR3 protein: CATSTRGSNQPQHF
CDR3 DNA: TGTGCCACCAGCACCCGGGGGAGCAATCAGCCCCAGCATTTT

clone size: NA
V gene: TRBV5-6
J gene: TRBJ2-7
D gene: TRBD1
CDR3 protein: CASQGAHEQYF
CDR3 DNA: TGTGCCAGTCAGGGGGCCCACGAGCAGTACTTC

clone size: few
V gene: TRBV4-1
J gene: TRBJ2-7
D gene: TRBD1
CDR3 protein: CASSHLITGAYEQYF
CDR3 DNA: TGCGCCAGCAGCCATTTAATTACAGGGGCCTACGAGCAGTACTTC

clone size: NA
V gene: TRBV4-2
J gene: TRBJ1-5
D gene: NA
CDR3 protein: CVSSQARSNQPQHF
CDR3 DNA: TGTGTCAGCAGCCAAGCCAGGAGTAATCAGCCCCAGCATTTT

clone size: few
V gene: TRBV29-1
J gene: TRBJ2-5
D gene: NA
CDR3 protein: CSVEGAGGETQYF
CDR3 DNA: TGCAGCGTTGAAGGTGCCGGGGGAGAGACCCAGTACTTC

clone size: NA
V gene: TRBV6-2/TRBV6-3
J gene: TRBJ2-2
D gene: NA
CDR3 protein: CASSQGGLGTGELFF
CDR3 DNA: TGTGCCAGCAGCCAGGGGGGTCTGGGCACCGGGGAGCTGTTTTTT

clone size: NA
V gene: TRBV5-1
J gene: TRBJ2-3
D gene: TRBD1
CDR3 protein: CASSPEPGQGTDTQYF
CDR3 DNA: TGCGCCAGCAGCCCTGAACCGGGACAGGGAACAGATACGCAGTATTTT

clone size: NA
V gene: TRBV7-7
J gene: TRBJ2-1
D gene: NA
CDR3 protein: CASSLAGGGEQFF
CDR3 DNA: TGTGCTAGCAGCTTAGCTGGTGGGGGGGAGCAGTTCTTC

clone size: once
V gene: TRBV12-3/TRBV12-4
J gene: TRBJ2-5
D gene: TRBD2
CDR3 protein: CASSLRSGGVETQYF
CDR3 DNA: TGTGCCAGCAGTTTACGTAGCGGGGGGGTGGAGACCCAGTACTTC

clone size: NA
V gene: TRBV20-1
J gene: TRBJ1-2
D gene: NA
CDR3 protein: CSARGADPFYGYTF
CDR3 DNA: TGCAGTGCTAGAGGAGCGGATCCCTTCTATGGCTACACCTTC

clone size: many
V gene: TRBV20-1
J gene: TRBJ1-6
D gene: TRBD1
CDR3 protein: CSARDAGTGFSPLHF
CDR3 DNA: TGCAGTGCTAGAGACGCCGGGACAGGGTTTTCACCCCTCCACTTT

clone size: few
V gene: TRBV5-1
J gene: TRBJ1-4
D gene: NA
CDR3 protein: CASSRRGNEKLFF
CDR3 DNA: TGCGCCAGCAGCCGCCGGGGAAACGAAAAACTGTTTTTT

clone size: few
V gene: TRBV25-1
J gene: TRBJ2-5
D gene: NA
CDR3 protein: CASSTQQGQETQYF
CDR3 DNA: TGTGCCAGCAGTACGCAGCAGGGACAAGAGACCCAGTACTTC

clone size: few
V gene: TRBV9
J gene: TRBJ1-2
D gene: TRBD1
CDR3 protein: CASSAPLQGAYYGYTF
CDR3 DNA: TGTGCCAGCAGCGCACCACTACAGGGGGCCTACTATGGCTACACCTTC

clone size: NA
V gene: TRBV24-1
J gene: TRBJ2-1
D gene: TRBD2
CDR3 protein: CATSDPRTSGGAGEQFF
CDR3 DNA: TGTGCCACCAGTGATCCCCGGACTAGCGGGGGGGCAGGTGAGCAGTTCTTC

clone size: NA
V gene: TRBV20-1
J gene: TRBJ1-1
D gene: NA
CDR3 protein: CSASNPQTVGDEAFF
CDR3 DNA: TGCAGTGCTAGCAACCCACAGACCGTTGGGGATGAAGCTTTCTTT

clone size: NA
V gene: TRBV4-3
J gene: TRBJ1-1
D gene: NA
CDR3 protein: CASSQDGETEAFF
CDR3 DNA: TGCGCCAGCAGCCAAGATGGGGAAACTGAAGCTTTCTTT

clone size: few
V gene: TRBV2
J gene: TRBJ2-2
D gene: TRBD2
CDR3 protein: CASRSREGGELFF
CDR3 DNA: TGTGCCAGCAGAAGCAGGGAGGGCGGGGAGCTGTTTTTT

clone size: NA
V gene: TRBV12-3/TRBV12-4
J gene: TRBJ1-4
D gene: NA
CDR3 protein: CASTPDGYNEKLFF
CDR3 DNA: TGTGCCAGCACCCCCGACGGGTATAATGAAAAACTGTTTTTT

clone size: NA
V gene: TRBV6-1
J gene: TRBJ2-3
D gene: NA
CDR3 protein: CASRGRQKENTDTQYF
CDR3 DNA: TGTGCCAGCAGGGGCCGACAGAAGGAGAACACAGATACGCAGTATTTT

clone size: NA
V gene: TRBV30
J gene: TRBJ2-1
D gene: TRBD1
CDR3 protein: CAWSVGQGGYNEQFF
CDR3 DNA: TGTGCCTGGAGTGTAGGACAGGGGGGATACAATGAGCAGTTCTTC

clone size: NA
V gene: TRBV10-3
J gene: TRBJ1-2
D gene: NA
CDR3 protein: CAISSTARAAGYTF
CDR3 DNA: TGTGCCATCAGCTCGACAGCGAGGGCAGCCGGCTACACCTTC

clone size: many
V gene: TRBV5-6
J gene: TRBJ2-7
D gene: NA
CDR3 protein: CASSLAVGGGYEQYF
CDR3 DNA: TGTGCCAGCAGCTTGGCCGTAGGAGGCGGCTACGAGCAGTACTTC

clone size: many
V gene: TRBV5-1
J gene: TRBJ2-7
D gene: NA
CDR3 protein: CASSLGQSYEQYF
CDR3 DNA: TGCGCCAGCAGCTTGGGGCAGTCCTACGAGCAGTACTTC

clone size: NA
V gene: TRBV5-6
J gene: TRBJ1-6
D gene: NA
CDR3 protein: CASSLAVGSYNSPLHF
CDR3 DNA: TGTGCCAGCAGCTTGGCCGTTGGCTCCTATAATTCACCCCTCCACTTT

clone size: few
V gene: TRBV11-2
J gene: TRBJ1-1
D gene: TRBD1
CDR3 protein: CASSSRGGMNTEAFF
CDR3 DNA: TGTGCCAGCAGCTCCAGGGGGGGGATGAACACTGAAGCTTTCTTT

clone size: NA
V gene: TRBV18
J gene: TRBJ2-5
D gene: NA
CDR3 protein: CASSRLPEETQYF
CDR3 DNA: TGTGCCAGCTCACGTCTGCCGGAAGAGACCCAGTACTTC

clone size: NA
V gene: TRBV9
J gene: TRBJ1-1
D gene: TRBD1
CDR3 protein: CASSATGMLSTEAFF
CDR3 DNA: TGTGCCAGCAGCGCGACAGGGATGTTGAGTACTGAAGCTTTCTTT

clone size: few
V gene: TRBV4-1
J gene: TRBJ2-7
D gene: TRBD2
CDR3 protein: CASSQLPRGSYEQYF
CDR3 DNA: TGCGCCAGCAGCCAGCTACCGCGGGGGTCCTACGAGCAGTACTTC

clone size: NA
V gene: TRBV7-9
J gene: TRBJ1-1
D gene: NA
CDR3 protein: CASSSRRTGLNTEAFF
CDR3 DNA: TGTGCCAGCAGCAGCCGAAGAACAGGGTTGAACACTGAAGCTTTCTTT

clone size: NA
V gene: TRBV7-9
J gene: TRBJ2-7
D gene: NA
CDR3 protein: CASSFRREQYF
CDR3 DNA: TGTGCCAGCAGCTTCCGAAGGGAGCAGTACTTC

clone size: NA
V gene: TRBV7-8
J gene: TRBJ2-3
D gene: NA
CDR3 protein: CASSLARRKPTDTQYF
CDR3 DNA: TGTGCCAGCAGCTTAGCGCGCAGAAAGCCCACAGATACGCAGTATTTT

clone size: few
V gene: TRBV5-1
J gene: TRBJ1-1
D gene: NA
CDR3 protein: CASRQDARGNTEAFF
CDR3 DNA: TGCGCCAGCCGACAGGACGCCCGCGGGAACACTGAAGCTTTCTTT

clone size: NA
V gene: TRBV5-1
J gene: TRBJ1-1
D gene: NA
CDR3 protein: CASSPGGITEAFF
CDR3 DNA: TGCGCCAGCAGCCCCGGGGGTATCACTGAAGCTTTCTTT